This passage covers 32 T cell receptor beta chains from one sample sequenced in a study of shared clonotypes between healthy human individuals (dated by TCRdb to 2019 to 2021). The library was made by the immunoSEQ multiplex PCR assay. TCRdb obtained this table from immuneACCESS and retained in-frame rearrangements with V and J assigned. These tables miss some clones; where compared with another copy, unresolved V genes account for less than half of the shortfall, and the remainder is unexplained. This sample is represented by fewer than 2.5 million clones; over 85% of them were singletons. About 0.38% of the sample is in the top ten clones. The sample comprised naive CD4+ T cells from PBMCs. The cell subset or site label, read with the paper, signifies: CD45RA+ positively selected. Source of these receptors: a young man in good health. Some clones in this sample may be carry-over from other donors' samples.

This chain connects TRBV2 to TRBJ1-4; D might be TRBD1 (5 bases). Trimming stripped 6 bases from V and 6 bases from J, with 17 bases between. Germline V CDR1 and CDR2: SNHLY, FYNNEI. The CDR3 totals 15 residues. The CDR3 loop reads CASRAQGSMDEKLFF. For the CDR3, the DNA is TGTGCCAGCAGAGCTCAGGGTTCGATGGATGAAAAACTGTTTTTT.

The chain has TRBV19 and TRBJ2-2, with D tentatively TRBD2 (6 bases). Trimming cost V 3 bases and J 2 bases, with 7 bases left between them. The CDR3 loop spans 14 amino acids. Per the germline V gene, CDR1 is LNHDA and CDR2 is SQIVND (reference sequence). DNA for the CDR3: TGTGCCAGTAGTATGCGGGGTAACACCGGGGAGCTGTTTTTT. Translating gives CASSMRGNTGELFF. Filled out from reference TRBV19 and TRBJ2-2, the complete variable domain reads DGGITQSPKYLFRKEGQNVTLSCEQNLNHDAMYWYRQDPGQGLRLIYYSQIVNDFQKGDIAEGYSVSREKKESFPLTVTSAQKNPTAFYLCASSMRGNTGELFFGEGSRLTVL.

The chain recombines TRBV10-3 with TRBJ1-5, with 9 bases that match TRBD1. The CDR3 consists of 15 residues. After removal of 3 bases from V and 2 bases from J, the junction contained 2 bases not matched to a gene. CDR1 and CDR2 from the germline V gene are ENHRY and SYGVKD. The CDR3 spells CAISDRTGGNQPQHF. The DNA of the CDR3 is TGTGCCATCAGTGACCGGACAGGGGGCAATCAGCCCCAGCATTTT.

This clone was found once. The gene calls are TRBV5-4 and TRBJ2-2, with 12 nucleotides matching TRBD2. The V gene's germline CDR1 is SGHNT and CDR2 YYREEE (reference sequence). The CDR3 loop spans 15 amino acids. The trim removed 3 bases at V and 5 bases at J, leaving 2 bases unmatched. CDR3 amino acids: CASSSSGRATGELFF. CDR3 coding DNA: TGTGCCAGCAGCTCTAGCGGGAGGGCGACCGGGGAGCTGTTTTTT.

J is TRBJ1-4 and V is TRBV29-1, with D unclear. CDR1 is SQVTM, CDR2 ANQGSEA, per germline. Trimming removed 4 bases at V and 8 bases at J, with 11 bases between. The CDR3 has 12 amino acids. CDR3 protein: CSVASGDEKLFF. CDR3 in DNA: TGCAGCGTTGCCTCGGGAGACGAAAAACTGTTTTTT. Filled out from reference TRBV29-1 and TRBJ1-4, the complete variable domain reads SAVISQKPSRDICQRGTSLTIQCQVDSQVTMMFWYRQQPGQSLTLIATANQGSEATYESGFVIDKFPISRPNLTFSTLTVSNMSPEDSSIYLCSVASGDEKLFFGSGTQLSVL.

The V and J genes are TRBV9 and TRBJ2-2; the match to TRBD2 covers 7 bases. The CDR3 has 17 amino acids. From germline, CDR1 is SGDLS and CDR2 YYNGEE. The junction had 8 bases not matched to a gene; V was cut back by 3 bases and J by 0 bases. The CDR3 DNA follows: TGTGCCAGCAGCGCTATGCTAGCGGCCACGAACACCGGGGAGCTGTTTTTT. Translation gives CASSAMLAATNTGELFF.

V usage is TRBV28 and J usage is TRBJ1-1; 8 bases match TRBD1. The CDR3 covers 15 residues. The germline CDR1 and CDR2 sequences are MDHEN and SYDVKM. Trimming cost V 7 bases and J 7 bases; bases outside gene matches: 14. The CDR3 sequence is CASTRNLGQGGEAFF. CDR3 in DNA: TGTGCCAGCACCCGTAACCTTGGACAGGGTGGTGAAGCTTTCTTT.

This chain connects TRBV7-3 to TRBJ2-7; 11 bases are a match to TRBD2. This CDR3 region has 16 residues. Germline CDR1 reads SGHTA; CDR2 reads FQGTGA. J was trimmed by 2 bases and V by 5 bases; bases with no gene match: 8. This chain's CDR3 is CASSRQGLAETYEQYF. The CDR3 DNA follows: TGTGCCAGCAGCCGCCAGGGACTAGCGGAAACCTACGAGCAGTACTTC.

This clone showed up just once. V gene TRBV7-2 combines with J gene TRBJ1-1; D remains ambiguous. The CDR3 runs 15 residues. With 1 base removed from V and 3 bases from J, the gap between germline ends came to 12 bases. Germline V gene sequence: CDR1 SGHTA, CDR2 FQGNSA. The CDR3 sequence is CASSLETVLYTEAFF. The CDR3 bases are TGTGCCAGCAGCTTAGAAACGGTCCTGTACACTGAAGCTTTCTTT.

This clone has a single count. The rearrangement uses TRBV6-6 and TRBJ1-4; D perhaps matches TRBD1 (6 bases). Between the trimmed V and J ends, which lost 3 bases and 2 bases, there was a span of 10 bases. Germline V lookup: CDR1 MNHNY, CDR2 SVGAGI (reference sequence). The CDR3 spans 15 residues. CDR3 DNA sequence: TGTGCCAGCAGTTATGAGGGGGGTACTAATGAAAAACTGTTTTTT. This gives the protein CASSYEGGTNEKLFF.

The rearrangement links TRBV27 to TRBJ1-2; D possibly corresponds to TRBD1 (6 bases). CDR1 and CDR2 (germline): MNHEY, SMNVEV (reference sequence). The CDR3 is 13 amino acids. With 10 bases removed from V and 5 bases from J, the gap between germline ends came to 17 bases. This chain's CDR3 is CATSYRAGYGYTF. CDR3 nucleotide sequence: TGTGCCACCTCTTACAGGGCGGGGTATGGCTACACCTTC.

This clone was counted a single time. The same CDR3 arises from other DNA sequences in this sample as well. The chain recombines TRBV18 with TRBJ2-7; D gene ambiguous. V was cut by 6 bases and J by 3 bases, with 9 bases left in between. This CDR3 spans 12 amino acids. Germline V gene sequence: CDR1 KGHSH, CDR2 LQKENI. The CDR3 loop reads CASSPRDYEQYF. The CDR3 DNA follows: TGTGCCAGCTCCCCAAGGGACTACGAGCAGTACTTC.

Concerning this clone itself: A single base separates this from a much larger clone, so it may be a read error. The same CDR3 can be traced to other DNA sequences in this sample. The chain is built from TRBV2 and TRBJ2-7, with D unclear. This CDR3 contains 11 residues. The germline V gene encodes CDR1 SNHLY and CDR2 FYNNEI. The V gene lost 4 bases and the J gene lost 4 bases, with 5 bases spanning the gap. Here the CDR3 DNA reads TGTGCCAGCAGTGTAACATACGAGCAGTACTTC. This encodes CASSVTYEQYF. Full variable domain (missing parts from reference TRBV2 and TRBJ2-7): EPEVTQTPSHQVTQMGQEVILRCVPISNHLYFYWYRQILGQKVEFLVSFYNNEISEKSEIFDDQFSVERPDGSNFTLKIRSTKLEDSAMYFCASSVTYEQYFGPGTRLTVT.

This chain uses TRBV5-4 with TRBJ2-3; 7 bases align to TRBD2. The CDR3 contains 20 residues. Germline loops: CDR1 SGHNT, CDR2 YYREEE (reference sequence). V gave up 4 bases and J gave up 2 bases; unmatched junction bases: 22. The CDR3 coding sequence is TGTGCCAGCAGCCCAGGGACCACTAGCGCACCAAGCTACTTCACAGATACGCAGTATTTT. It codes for CASSPGTTSAPSYFTDTQYF. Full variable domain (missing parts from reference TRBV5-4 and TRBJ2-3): ETGVTQSPTHLIKTRGQQVTLRCSSQSGHNTVSWYQQALGQGPQFIFQYYREEENGRGNFPPRFSGLQFPNYSSELNVNALELDDSALYLCASSPGTTSAPSYFTDTQYFGPGTRLTVL.

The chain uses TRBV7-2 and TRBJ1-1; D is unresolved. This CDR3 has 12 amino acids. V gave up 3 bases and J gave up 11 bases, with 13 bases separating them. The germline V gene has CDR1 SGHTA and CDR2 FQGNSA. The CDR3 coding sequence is TGTGCCAGCAGCTTTGGGTTCTCGGAGGCTTTCTTT. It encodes CASSFGFSEAFF.

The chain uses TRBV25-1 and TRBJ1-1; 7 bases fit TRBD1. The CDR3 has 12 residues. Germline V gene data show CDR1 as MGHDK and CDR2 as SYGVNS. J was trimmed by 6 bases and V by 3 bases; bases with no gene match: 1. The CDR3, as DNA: TGTGCCAGCAGTGACACAGGGGCTGAAGCTTTCTTT. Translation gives CASSDTGAEAFF.

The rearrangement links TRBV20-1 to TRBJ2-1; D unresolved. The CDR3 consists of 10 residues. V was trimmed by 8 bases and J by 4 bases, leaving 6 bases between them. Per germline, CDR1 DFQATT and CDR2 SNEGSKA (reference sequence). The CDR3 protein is CSTNYNEQFF. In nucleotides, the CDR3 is TGCAGTACCAATTACAATGAGCAGTTCTTC.

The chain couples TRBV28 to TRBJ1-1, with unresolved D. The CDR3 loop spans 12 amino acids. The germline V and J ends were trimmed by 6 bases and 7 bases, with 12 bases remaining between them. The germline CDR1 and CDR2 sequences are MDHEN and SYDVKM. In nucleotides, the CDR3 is TGTGCCAGCAGCGCTGCACCAGATGAAGCTTTCTTT. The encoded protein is CASSAAPDEAFF.

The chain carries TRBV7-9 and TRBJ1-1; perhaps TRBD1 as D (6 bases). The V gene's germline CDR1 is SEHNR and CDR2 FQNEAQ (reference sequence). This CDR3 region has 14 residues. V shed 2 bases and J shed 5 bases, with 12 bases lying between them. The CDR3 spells CASSLQGRVTEAFF. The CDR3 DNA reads TGTGCCAGCAGCTTACAGGGGCGGGTGACTGAAGCTTTCTTT.

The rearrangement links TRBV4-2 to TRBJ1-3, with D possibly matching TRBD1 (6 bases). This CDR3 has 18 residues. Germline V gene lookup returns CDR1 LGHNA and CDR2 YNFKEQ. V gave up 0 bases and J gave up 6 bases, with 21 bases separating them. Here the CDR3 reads CASSQESIRTDPQNTIYF. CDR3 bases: TGTGCCAGCAGCCAAGAAAGTATTCGGACAGATCCCCAAAACACCATATATTTT.

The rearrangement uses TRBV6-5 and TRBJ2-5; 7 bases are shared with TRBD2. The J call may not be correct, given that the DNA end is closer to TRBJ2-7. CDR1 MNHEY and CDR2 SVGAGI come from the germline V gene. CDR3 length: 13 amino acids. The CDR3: CASRRAGNYEQYF. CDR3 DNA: TGTGCCAGCAGACGAGCGGGAAACTACGAGCAGTACTTC.

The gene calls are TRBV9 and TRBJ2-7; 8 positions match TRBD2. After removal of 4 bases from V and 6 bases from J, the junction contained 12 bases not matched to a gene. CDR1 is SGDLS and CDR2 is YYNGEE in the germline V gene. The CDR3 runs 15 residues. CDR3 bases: TGTGCCAGCAGCCCGTTAGCGGGAATTGCCCTCGAGCAGTACTTC. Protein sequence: CASSPLAGIALEQYF. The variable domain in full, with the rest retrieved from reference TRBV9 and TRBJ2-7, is DSGVTQTPKHLITATGQRVTLRCSPRSGDLSVYWYQQSLDQGLQFLIQYYNGEERAKGNILERFSAQQFPDLHSELNLSSLELGDSALYFCASSPLAGIALEQYFGPGTRLTVT.

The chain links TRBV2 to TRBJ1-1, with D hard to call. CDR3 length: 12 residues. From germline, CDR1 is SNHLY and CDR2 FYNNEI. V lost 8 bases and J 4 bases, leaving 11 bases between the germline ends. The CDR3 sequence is CASSRWGTEAFF. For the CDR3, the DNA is TGTGCCAGCTCCCGATGGGGCACTGAAGCTTTCTTT.

The CDR3 spells CASSLDVLRRGNEQFF. DNA of the CDR3: TGTGCCAGCAGCTTAGACGTCCTAAGGCGGGGTAATGAGCAGTTCTTC. The chain is built from TRBV7-8 and TRBJ2-1; weak D call: TRBD2 (6 bases). The CDR3 runs to 16 residues. Germline V gene data show CDR1 as SGHVS and CDR2 as FQNEAQ. V shed 1 base and J shed 7 bases, with 17 bases lying between them.

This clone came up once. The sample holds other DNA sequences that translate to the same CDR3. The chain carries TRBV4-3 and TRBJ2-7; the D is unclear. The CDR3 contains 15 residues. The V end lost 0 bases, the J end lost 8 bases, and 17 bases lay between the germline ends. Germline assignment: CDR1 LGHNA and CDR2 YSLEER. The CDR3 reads CASSQEIWAPNKQYF. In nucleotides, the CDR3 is TGCGCCAGCAGCCAAGAGATCTGGGCCCCGAACAAGCAGTACTTC.

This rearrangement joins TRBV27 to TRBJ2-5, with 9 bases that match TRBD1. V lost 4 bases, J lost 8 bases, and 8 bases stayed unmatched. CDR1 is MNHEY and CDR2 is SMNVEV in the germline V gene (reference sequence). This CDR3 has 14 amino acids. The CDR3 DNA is TGTGCCAGCAGTTCGGGACAGGGATGGAAAACCCAGTACTTC. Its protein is CASSSGQGWKTQYF.

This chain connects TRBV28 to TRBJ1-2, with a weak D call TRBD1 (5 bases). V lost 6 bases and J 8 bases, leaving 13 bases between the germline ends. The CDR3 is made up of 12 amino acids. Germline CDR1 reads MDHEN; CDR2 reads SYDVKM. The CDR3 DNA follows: TGTGCCAGCAGACTTTCAGGGATAGGCTACACCTTC. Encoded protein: CASRLSGIGYTF.

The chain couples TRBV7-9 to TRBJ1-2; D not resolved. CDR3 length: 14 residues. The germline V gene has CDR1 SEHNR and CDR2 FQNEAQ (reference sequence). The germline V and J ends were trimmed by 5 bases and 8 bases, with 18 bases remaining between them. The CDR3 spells CASSHMNMAKGYTF. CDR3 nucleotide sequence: TGTGCCAGCAGCCACATGAACATGGCTAAGGGCTACACCTTC. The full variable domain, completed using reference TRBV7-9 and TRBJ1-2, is DTGVSQNPRHKITKRGQNVTFRCDPISEHNRLYWYRQTLGQGPEFLTYFQNEAQLEKSRLLSDRFSAERPKGSFSTLEIQRTEQGDSAMYLCASSHMNMAKGYTFGSGTRLTVV.

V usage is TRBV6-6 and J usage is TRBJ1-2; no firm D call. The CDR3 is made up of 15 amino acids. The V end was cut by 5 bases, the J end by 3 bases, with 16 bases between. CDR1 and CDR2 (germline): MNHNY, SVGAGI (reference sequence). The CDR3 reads CASSDNLRVYYGYTF. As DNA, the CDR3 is TGTGCCAGCAGTGACAACCTGAGGGTATACTATGGCTACACCTTC.

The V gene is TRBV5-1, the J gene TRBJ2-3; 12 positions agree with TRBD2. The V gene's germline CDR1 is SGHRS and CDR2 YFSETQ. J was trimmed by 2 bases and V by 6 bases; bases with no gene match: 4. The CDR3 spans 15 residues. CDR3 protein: CASNGLAGSTDTQYF. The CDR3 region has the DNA TGCGCCAGCAATGGACTAGCGGGGTCCACAGATACGCAGTATTTT.

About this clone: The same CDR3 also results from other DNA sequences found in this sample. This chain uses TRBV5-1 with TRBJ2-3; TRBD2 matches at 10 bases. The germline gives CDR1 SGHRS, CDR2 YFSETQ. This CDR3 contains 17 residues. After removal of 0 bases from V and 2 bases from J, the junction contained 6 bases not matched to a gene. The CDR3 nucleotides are TGCGCCAGCAGCTTGGGACTAGCGGGTGCTTCCACAGATACGCAGTATTTT. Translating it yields CASSLGLAGASTDTQYF.

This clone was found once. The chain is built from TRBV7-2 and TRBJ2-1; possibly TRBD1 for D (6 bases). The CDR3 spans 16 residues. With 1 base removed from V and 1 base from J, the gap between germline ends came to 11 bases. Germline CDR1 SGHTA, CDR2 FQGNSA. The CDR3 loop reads CASSLVYRVSYNEQFF. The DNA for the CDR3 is TGTGCCAGCAGCTTAGTGTACAGGGTATCCTACAATGAGCAGTTCTTC.